This passage covers 13 T cell receptor beta chains from one sample sequenced in a study of technical replicates of blood from a few donors. The repertoire was sequenced with immunoSEQ multiplex PCR; TCRdb's copy has only in-frame clones and lacks some. The sample lists more than 50,000 clones, around nine tenths seen once, with around 5.5% in the top ten. Source material: PBMCs. These receptors were taken from a human donor in good health. Some clones in this sample may be carry-over from other donors' samples.

The genes are TRBV6-1 and TRBJ1-1, with TRBD1 identical over 7 bases. Germline loops: CDR1 MNHNS, CDR2 SASEGT. J gave up 0 bases and V 7 bases, and 2 bases lay outside the gene matches. The CDR3 covers 13 residues. The CDR3 DNA reads as TGTGCCAGCACTGGACAGGTGAACACTGAAGCTTTCTTT. Translation gives CASTGQVNTEAFF.

The rearrangement links TRBV10-2 to TRBJ2-2; 12 nucleotides line up with TRBD1. The CDR3 length is 16 residues. Germline values: CDR1 WSHSY, CDR2 SAAADI. The ends lost 6 bases at V and 3 bases at J; junction bases unmatched: 5. CDR3 nucleotide sequence: TGCGCCAGCAGGAGGGGACAGGGGGCGGACACCGGGGAGCTGTTTTTT. Translation: CASRRGQGADTGELFF.

The V call is TRBV7-3, the J call TRBJ2-2; D remains ambiguous. V lost 7 bases and J 6 bases, leaving 9 bases between the germline ends. This CDR3 has 12 residues. Germline-derived CDR1 and CDR2 are SGHTA and FQGTGA. The CDR3 reads CASTRGSGELFF. The CDR3 nucleotides are TGTGCCAGCACCCGAGGCTCCGGGGAGCTGTTTTTT.

The chain is built from TRBV28 and TRBJ1-1; 7 nucleotides line up with TRBD1. V gave up 4 bases and J gave up 1 base; unmatched junction bases: 6. CDR1 and CDR2 (germline): MDHEN, SYDVKM. The CDR3 length is 15 residues. CDR3 coding DNA: TGTGCCAGCAGTTCACCGACAGGGAGGAACACTGAAGCTTTCTTT. Translation gives CASSSPTGRNTEAFF. Full variable domain (rest looked up from reference TRBV28 and TRBJ1-1): DVKVTQSSRYLVKRTGEKVFLECVQDMDHENMFWYRQDPGLGLRLIYFSYDVKMKEKGDIPEGYSVSREKKERFSLILESASTNQTSMYLCASSSPTGRNTEAFFGQGTRLTVV.

V and J are TRBV19 and TRBJ1-3; possible D gene TRBD1, 6 bases. CDR3 length: 16 residues. Germline V gene data show CDR1 as LNHDA and CDR2 as SQIVND (reference sequence). Trimming took off 5 bases at V and 0 bases at J, with 14 bases between the two ends. The CDR3 is CASSSQTGNSGNTIYF. The CDR3 nucleotides are TGTGCCAGTAGTTCCCAGACAGGAAACTCTGGAAACACCATATATTTT.

This clone was counted a few times. The chain combines TRBV5-6 with TRBJ1-6; the D gene is possibly TRBD1 (6 bases). Germline V gene lookup returns CDR1 SGHDT and CDR2 YYEEEE. The CDR3 is 15 amino acids. The germline V and J ends were trimmed by 4 bases and 6 bases, with 14 bases remaining between them. In nucleotides, the CDR3 is TGTGCCAGCAGCCCTGGCGGACAGATTAATTCACCCCTCCACTTT. It codes for CASSPGGQINSPLHF.

The chain employs TRBV7-8 and TRBJ1-5; 10 nucleotides agree with TRBD1. CDR1 and CDR2 (germline): SGHVS, FQNEAQ. CDR3 length equals 17 residues. The V segment lost 6 bases and the J segment 4 bases; nucleotides outside the gene matches: 12. In DNA, the CDR3 is TGTGCCAGCAGTAAAAGTCGGGACAGGGGTTCGAATCAGCCCCAGCATTTT. It is translated as CASSKSRDRGSNQPQHF.

The chain recombines TRBV5-4 with TRBJ2-2, with TRBD2 matching 7 bases. Germline CDR1 is SGHNT and CDR2 is YYREEE (reference sequence). The CDR3 is made up of 16 amino acids. V shed 4 bases and J 2 bases; nucleotides not matched to a gene: 8. The CDR3 reads CASSRGEAGNTGELFF. CDR3 DNA: TGTGCCAGCAGCCGCGGGGAAGCGGGAAACACCGGGGAGCTGTTTTTT.

The gene calls are TRBV19 and TRBJ2-4; D not certain. CDR3 size: 12 residues. Trimming stripped 8 bases from V and 0 bases from J, with 5 bases between. CDR1 LNHDA and CDR2 SQIVND come from the germline V gene (reference sequence). The CDR3 DNA reads as TGTGCCAGTGCGGAAGCCAAAAACATTCAGTACTTC. Translating gives CASAEAKNIQYF. Full variable domain (outside the CDR3, taken from reference TRBV19 and TRBJ2-4): DGGITQSPKYLFRKEGQNVTLSCEQNLNHDAMYWYRQDPGQGLRLIYYSQIVNDFQKGDIAEGYSVSREKKESFPLTVTSAQKNPTAFYLCASAEAKNIQYFGAGTRLSVL.

The genes are TRBV7-3 and TRBJ2-1; 10 positions agree with TRBD2. Germline lookup yields CDR1 SGHTA and CDR2 FQGTGA. Trimming took 4 bases from V and 5 from J; bases not matched to a gene: 11. The CDR3 is 17 residues long. The CDR3: CASSSASGLAANNEQFF. Here the CDR3 DNA reads TGTGCCAGCAGCTCCGCCTCCGGACTAGCGGCCAACAATGAGCAGTTCTTC. Full variable domain (rest looked up from reference TRBV7-3 and TRBJ2-1): GAGVSQTPSNKVTEKGKYVELRCDPISGHTALYWYRQSLGQGPEFLIYFQGTGAADDSGLPNDRFFAVRPEGSVSTLKIQRTERGDSAVYLCASSSASGLAANNEQFFGPGTRLTVL.

The genes are TRBV6-6 and TRBJ2-7, with TRBD1 matching over 9 bases. The V and J ends lost 7 bases and 4 bases, in that order; junction bases with no gene match: 5. Per the germline V gene, CDR1 is MNHNY and CDR2 is SVGAGI (reference sequence). The CDR3 is 13 residues long. The CDR3 bases are TGTGCCAGCAAGAGGGACAGGGAATACGAGCAGTACTTC. This gives the protein CASKRDREYEQYF.

The chain couples TRBV27 to TRBJ1-6, with D tentatively TRBD1 (5 bases). Germline values: CDR1 MNHEY, CDR2 SMNVEV (reference sequence). V shed 8 bases and J shed 6 bases, with 8 bases lying between them. This CDR3 spans 12 amino acids. As DNA, the CDR3 is TGTGCCAGCGGACATATTAATTCACCCCTCCACTTT. Protein sequence: CASGHINSPLHF.

This clone was seen a handful of times. The sample carries other DNA sequences with the same CDR3. CDR3 amino acids: CASSPGQANSPLHF. Here the CDR3 DNA reads TGTGCCAGCAGCCCGGGACAGGCCAATTCACCCCTCCACTTT. The J gene is TRBJ1-6, the V gene TRBV7-3; 8 nucleotides agree with TRBD1. V shed 5 bases, J shed 7 bases, and the junction held 4 bases outside the gene matches. Germline V gene sequence: CDR1 SGHTA, CDR2 FQGTGA. The CDR3 is 14 amino acids.